The 27 T cell receptor beta chains below were found in one sample sequenced in a study of response to subunit inactivated influenza vaccine. One entry per CDR3 protein results from TCRdb running MiXCR on the RT-PCR reads. The sample lists about 570,000 distinct CDR3 sequences; about 10% were seen once. A further study also used this sample, focusing on T cells expressing NK-cell markers. Per that study: Template switching by 5'RACE with UMIs generated the TCR beta cDNA.

The specimen was PBMCs from blood, collected on the day of vaccination. These receptors were taken from a man aged 50 to 60 who received an inactivated influenza vaccine.

Ten or more counts support this clonotype. The chain is built from TRBV7-8 and TRBJ2-5; weak D call: TRBD1 (6 bases). The V and J ends lost 5 bases and 2 bases respectively, with 18 bases between them. This CDR3 has 16 residues. CDR1 is SGHVS, CDR2 FQNEAQ, per germline. This chain's CDR3 is CASSQYRDTTQETQYF. CDR3 DNA sequence: TGTGCCAGCAGCCAATACCGGGACACGACACAAGAGACCCAGTACTTC.

This clonotype was detected many times. The chain recombines TRBV5-6 with TRBJ2-2, with 9 nucleotides matching TRBD1. With V trimmed by 0 bases and J by 6 bases, 9 bases remained unmatched. This CDR3 has 17 residues. Germline V gene sequence: CDR1 SGHDT, CDR2 YYEEEE. The CDR3 spells CASSLDRGRVVSGELFF. The CDR3 DNA follows: TGTGCCAGCAGCTTGGACAGGGGGCGCGTTGTTTCCGGGGAGCTGTTTTTT.

The chain links TRBV5-1 to TRBJ1-2; D is unclear. CDR1 is SGHRS and CDR2 is YFSETQ in the germline V gene. V lost 4 bases and J 2 bases, leaving 6 bases between the germline ends. The CDR3 is 12 residues long. CDR3 in amino acids: CASSGNNYGYTF. CDR3 coding DNA: TGCGCCAGCAGCGGAAACAACTATGGCTACACCTTC.

V usage is TRBV5-1 and J usage is TRBJ2-2; maybe TRBD2 (6 bases). The V end lost 2 bases, the J end lost 4 bases, and 12 bases lay between the germline ends. The CDR3 length is 15 residues. Germline assignment: CDR1 SGHRS and CDR2 YFSETQ. CDR3 nucleotides: TGCGCCAGCAGCTTTTCTGGGGAGGTCACCGGGGAGCTGTTTTTT. This gives the protein CASSFSGEVTGELFF.

This clonotype was seen more than once but under ten times. The chain has TRBV18 and TRBJ2-3, with 7 bases identical to TRBD1. The germline gives CDR1 KGHSH, CDR2 LQKENI. This CDR3 is 14 amino acids long. V lost 3 bases to trimming and J lost 8 bases; unmatched junction nucleotides: 8. The CDR3 DNA is TGTGCCAGCTCACCCGGGACAGCGTCTACTACGCAGTATTTT. Its translation: CASSPGTASTTQYF.

The rearrangement links TRBV29-1 to TRBJ1-2; possibly TRBD1 for D (6 bases). Trimming took 4 bases from V and 7 from J, leaving 10 bases between them. Germline loops: CDR1 SQVTM, CDR2 ANQGSEA. This CDR3 is 11 amino acids long. The CDR3: CSVVQGPGYTF. The CDR3 DNA follows: TGCAGCGTTGTACAGGGCCCTGGCTACACCTTC.

This clonotype was counted only a few times. The chain recombines TRBV12-3 or TRBV12-4 with TRBJ1-4, with 7 bases that match TRBD1. This CDR3 contains 14 residues. V gave up 3 bases and J gave up 8 bases; unmatched junction bases: 6. Written as DNA, the CDR3 is TGTGCCAGCAGTTTTAGGCGGACAGGAGAAAAACTGTTTTTT. Its protein is CASSFRRTGEKLFF.

This clonotype came up a few times. The chain recombines TRBV20-1 with TRBJ2-1, with TRBD2 as a possible D gene (5 bases). The CDR3 contains 17 residues. Germline values: CDR1 DFQATT, CDR2 SNEGSKA (reference sequence). Trimming took off 0 bases at V and 8 bases at J, with 23 bases between the two ends. CDR3 in DNA: TGCAGTGCTAGAGATCAATTCGTGGGCCCCGAGGGCGATGAGCAGTTCTTC. Translating gives CSARDQFVGPEGDEQFF.

This clonotype appeared a few times. The V and J genes are TRBV28 and TRBJ1-1; 7 bases align to TRBD1. The CDR3 consists of 14 residues. Germline V CDR1 and CDR2: MDHEN, SYDVKM. With V trimmed by 5 bases and J by 4 bases, 7 bases remained unmatched. This chain's CDR3 is CASSPSTGITEAFF. The DNA of the CDR3 is TGTGCCAGCAGTCCTTCGACAGGGATCACTGAAGCTTTCTTT.

This clonotype was observed a few times. The chain joins TRBV5-1 to TRBJ2-5, with 11 bases aligning to TRBD2. The V gene's germline CDR1 is SGHRS and CDR2 YFSETQ. Trimming at V came to 0 bases and at J to 4 bases, leaving 5 bases not matched to a gene. The CDR3 length is 16 residues. The CDR3 nucleotides are TGCGCCAGCAGCTTGGCGACTAGCGGGGAAGGAGAGACCCAGTACTTC. Its translation is CASSLATSGEGETQYF. Drawing the rest from reference TRBV5-1 and TRBJ2-5, the complete variable domain is KAGVTQTPRYLIKTRGQQVTLSCSPISGHRSVSWYQQTPGQGLQFLFEYFSETQRNKGNFPGRFSGRQFSNSRSEMNVSTLELGDSALYLCASSLATSGEGETQYFGPGTRLLVL.

This clonotype was picked up many times. This chain connects TRBV12-3 or TRBV12-4 to TRBJ2-5; a weak D match, TRBD2 (6 bases). V dropped 3 bases and J dropped 2 bases, with 7 bases sitting between them. CDR3 length: 13 amino acids. The DNA for the CDR3 is TGTGCCAGCAGTTTCGGACTACAAGAGACCCAGTACTTC. The encoded protein is CASSFGLQETQYF.

The chain recombines TRBV6-5 with TRBJ2-1; 8 bases align to TRBD2. Germline trimming cut 0 bases from V and 7 bases from J; bases unmatched to any gene: 11. The germline V gene encodes CDR1 MNHEY and CDR2 SVGAGI. The CDR3 has 17 residues. For the CDR3, the DNA is TGTGCCAGCAGTTACTCGATGGGACTAGGGATGAGAAATGAGCAGTTCTTC. Translating gives CASSYSMGLGMRNEQFF.

The chain couples TRBV12-3 or TRBV12-4 to TRBJ2-7; 10 bases map to TRBD1. The V gene end was trimmed by 6 bases and the J gene end by 2 bases; junction bases not matched to a gene: 4. The CDR3 covers 14 residues. The CDR3 nucleotides are TGTGCCAGCAGATTTGGACAGGGGGCCTACGAGCAGTACTTC. Protein sequence: CASRFGQGAYEQYF.

This clonotype turned up a few times. The gene calls are TRBV12-3 or TRBV12-4 and TRBJ2-5; 8 nucleotides line up with TRBD1. This CDR3 region has 15 residues. The J segment lost 5 bases and the V segment lost 3 bases, leaving 8 bases of the junction unmatched. CDR3 amino acids: CASSLAGGSSETQYF. The CDR3, as DNA: TGTGCCAGCAGTTTGGCAGGGGGCTCTAGTGAGACCCAGTACTTC.

This clonotype showed up just a few times. The chain links TRBV28 to TRBJ2-3; 9 bases agree with TRBD2. Looked up from germline, CDR1 is MDHEN and CDR2 is SYDVKM. Germline trimming cut 6 bases from V and 5 bases from J; bases unmatched to any gene: 12. The CDR3 sequence is 16 residues long. This CDR3 reads CASSPTSGGPIDTQYF. In DNA, the CDR3 is TGTGCCAGCAGCCCGACTAGCGGAGGGCCAATAGATACGCAGTATTTT.

This clonotype occurred a few times. This sequence joins TRBV3-1 and TRBJ2-1; D is ambiguous. Germline CDR1 reads LGHDT; CDR2 reads YNNKEL (reference sequence). CDR3 length: 13 amino acids. Trimming took off 1 base at V and 9 bases at J, with 10 bases between the two ends. CDR3 in DNA: TGTGCCAGCAGCCAAGGAAGCTTTGGTGAGCAGTTCTTC. Encoded protein: CASSQGSFGEQFF.

J is TRBJ2-5 and V is TRBV5-1, with TRBD1 matching over 8 bases. CDR1 and CDR2 from the germline V gene are SGHRS and YFSETQ. The CDR3 totals 15 residues. Losses at the gene ends were 0 bases for V and 9 bases for J; bases not matched to a gene: 10. CDR3: CASSLEGDRLWAQYF. The CDR3 nucleotides are TGCGCCAGCAGCTTGGAGGGGGACAGGCTCTGGGCCCAGTACTTC.

The V call is TRBV6-2 or TRBV6-3, the J call TRBJ1-5; D gene uncertain. The CDR3 runs to 16 residues. V was pared by 6 bases and J by 5 bases, with 20 bases between. Germline V CDR1 and CDR2: MNHEY, SVGEGT. CDR3 region: CASSTREGKVDQPQHF. In DNA form, the CDR3 reads TGTGCCAGCAGCACCAGAGAAGGAAAGGTGGATCAGCCCCAGCATTTT.

The chain is built from TRBV4-3 and TRBJ2-2, with a weak D call TRBD1 (6 bases). V gave up 0 bases and J gave up 1 base, with 15 bases separating them. This CDR3 is built from 18 residues. Germline-derived CDR1 and CDR2 are LGHNA and YSLEER. As DNA, the CDR3 is TGCGCCAGCAGCCAAGAACCTTCGGTCAGGGGGAACACCGGGGAGCTGTTTTTT. Translation gives CASSQEPSVRGNTGELFF.

The rearrangement links TRBV7-2 to TRBJ2-7; 7 bases agree with TRBD1. The CDR3 has 15 amino acids. The germline gives CDR1 SGHTA, CDR2 FQGNSA. Trimming at V came to 2 bases and at J to 4 bases, leaving 8 bases not matched to a gene. CDR3 sequence reads: CASSLQKGARYEQYF. In DNA, the CDR3 is TGTGCCAGCAGCTTACAGAAGGGGGCACGGTACGAGCAGTACTTC.

Comment on this clonotype: One end of the junction does not line up with germline, which may come from a read error. The V call is TRBV7-9, the J call TRBJ2-1, with D possibly TRBD1 on 5 matching bases. The germline CDR1 and CDR2 sequences are SEHNR and FQNEAQ (reference sequence). The CDR3 is 14 amino acids. The CDR3 loop reads CASTQGSSYNDQFF. In DNA form, the CDR3 reads TGTGCCAGCACCCAGGGTAGCTCCTACAATGATCAGTTCTTC.

The rearrangement uses TRBV5-1 and TRBJ2-7; D possibly corresponds to TRBD2 (6 bases). The CDR3 sequence is 14 residues long. CDR1 is SGHRS, CDR2 YFSETQ, per germline. The ends were cut back, 0 bases at V and 4 bases at J, with 11 bases in the middle. DNA for the CDR3: TGCGCCAGCAGCTTGGTGACTAGTGCTTACGAGCAGTACTTC. Encoded protein: CASSLVTSAYEQYF.

This clonotype has just a few counts. The gene calls are TRBV20-1 and TRBJ2-1; 7 positions match TRBD1. V gave up 5 bases and J gave up 4 bases; unmatched junction bases: 5. Looked up from germline, CDR1 is DFQATT and CDR2 is SNEGSKA (reference sequence). The CDR3 totals 13 residues. The DNA for the CDR3 is TGCAGTGCTGATAGGGGGCGATACAATGAGCAGTTCTTC. Its protein is CSADRGRYNEQFF.

The rearrangement links TRBV12-3 or TRBV12-4 to TRBJ2-1; D remains ambiguous. The length of the CDR3 is 11 residues. Trimming shortened V by 7 bases and J by 8 bases, and 9 bases separated the two germline ends. This chain's CDR3 is CASTGNDEQFF. CDR3 nucleotide sequence: TGTGCCAGCACTGGGAACGATGAGCAGTTCTTC.

The V gene is TRBV12-3 or TRBV12-4, the J gene TRBJ2-7; D might be TRBD2 (5 bases). CDR3 size: 13 residues. Trimming pared 6 bases from V and 2 bases from J, leaving 11 bases between. CDR3 region: CASSPGWAYEQYF. CDR3 bases: TGTGCCAGCAGCCCGGGGTGGGCCTACGAGCAGTACTTC.

The rearrangement links TRBV6-1 to TRBJ2-1, with 11 bases aligning to TRBD1. The CDR3 sequence is 21 residues long. Trimming removed 4 bases from V and 4 bases from J; junction bases left unmatched: 21. Germline V gene sequence: CDR1 MNHNS, CDR2 SASEGT. CDR3 in amino acids: CASSGDPRDRGYRHQYNEQFF. DNA of the CDR3: TGTGCCAGCAGTGGCGATCCCCGGGACAGGGGGTATCGACACCAATACAATGAGCAGTTCTTC.

Only a few counts were recorded for this clonotype. CDR3 sequence (DNA): TGTGCCAGCAGTCCCCGGACAGGATCGGAAGATACGCAGTATTTT. Encoded protein: CASSPRTGSEDTQYF. The J gene is TRBJ2-3, the V gene TRBV27; 7 positions match TRBD1. Germline V gene sequence: CDR1 MNHEY, CDR2 SMNVEV (reference sequence). The ends lost 5 bases at V and 5 bases at J; junction bases unmatched: 10. This CDR3 region has 15 residues.